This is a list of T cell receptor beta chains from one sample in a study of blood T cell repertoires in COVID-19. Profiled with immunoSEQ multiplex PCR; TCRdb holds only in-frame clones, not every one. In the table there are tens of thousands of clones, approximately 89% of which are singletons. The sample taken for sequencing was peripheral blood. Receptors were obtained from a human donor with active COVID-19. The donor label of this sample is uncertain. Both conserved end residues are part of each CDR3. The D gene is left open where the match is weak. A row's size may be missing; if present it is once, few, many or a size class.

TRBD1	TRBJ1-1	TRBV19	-	CASQGRGPHTEAFF	TGTGCCAGCCAAGGCAGGGGGCCCCACACTGAAGCTTTCTTT
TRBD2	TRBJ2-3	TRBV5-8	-	CASSLEPAGGLFTDTQYF	TGTGCCAGCAGCTTGGAGCCAGCGGGGGGCCTTTTCACAGATACGCAGTATTTT
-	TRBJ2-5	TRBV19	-	CASRQQETQYF	TGTGCCAGTAGACAACAAGAGACCCAGTACTTC
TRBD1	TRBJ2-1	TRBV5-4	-	CASRLTGDEQFF	TGTGCCAGCAGGTTGACAGGGGATGAGCAGTTCTTC
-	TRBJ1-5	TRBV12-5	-	CASGLYGVLNQPQHF	TGTGCTAGTGGTTTGTACGGGGTTTTGAATCAGCCCCAGCATTTT
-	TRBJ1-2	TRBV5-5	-	CASSLGDNNYGYTF	TGTGCCAGCAGCTTAGGGGACAATAACTATGGCTACACCTTC
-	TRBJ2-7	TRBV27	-	CASSWSGSPYEQYF	TGTGCCAGCAGTTGGAGCGGGTCCCCCTACGAGCAGTACTTC
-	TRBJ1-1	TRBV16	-	CASSPRGDTEAFF	TGTGCCAGCAGCCCCCGAGGCGACACTGAAGCTTTCTTT
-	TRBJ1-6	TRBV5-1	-	CASSPRGVNSPLHF	TGCGCCAGCAGCCCCCGGGGGGTCAATTCACCCCTCCACTTT
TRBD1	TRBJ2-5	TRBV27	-	CASSLGQGWGETQYF	TGTGCCAGCAGTCTCGGACAGGGGTGGGGAGAGACCCAGTACTTC
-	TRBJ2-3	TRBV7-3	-	CASSLIRRRERSTDTQYF	TGTGCCAGCAGCTTAATACGGCGTAGAGAGAGGAGCACAGATACGCAGTATTTT
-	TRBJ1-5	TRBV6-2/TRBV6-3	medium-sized	CASSYNGGVGQPQHF	TGTGCCAGCAGTTACAACGGGGGGGTCGGTCAGCCCCAGCATTTT
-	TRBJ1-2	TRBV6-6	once	CASSYSKTSYGYTF	TGTGCCAGCAGTTACTCGAAAACCAGCTATGGCTACACCTTC
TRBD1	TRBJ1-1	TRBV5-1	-	CASSLYGQGNDNTEAFF	TGCGCCAGCAGCTTGTACGGACAGGGAAACGATAACACTGAAGCTTTCTTT